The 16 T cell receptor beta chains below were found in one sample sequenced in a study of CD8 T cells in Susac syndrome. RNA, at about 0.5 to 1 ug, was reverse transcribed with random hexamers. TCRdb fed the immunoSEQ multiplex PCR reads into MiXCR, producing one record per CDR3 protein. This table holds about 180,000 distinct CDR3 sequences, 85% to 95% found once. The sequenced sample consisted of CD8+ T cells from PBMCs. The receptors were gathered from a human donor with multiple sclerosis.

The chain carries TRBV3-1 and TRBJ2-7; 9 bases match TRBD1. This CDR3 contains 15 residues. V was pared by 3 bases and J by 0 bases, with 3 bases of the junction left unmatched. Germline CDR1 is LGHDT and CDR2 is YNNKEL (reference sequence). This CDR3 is CASSHQTGGSYEQYF. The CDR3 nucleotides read TGTGCCAGCAGCCACCAGACAGGGGGCTCCTACGAGCAGTACTTC.

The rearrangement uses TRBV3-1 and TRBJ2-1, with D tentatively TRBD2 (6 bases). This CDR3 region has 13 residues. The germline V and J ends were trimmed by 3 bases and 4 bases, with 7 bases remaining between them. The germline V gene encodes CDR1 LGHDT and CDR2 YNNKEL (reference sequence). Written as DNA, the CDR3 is TGTGCCAGCAGCCACGGGACTTACAATGAGCAGTTCTTC. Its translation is CASSHGTYNEQFF.

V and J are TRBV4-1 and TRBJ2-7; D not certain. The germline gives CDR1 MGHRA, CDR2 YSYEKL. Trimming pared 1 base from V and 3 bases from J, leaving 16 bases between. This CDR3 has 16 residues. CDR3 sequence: CASSQVLEPALYEQYF. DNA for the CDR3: TGCGCCAGCAGCCAAGTACTGGAGCCAGCCCTCTACGAGCAGTACTTC.

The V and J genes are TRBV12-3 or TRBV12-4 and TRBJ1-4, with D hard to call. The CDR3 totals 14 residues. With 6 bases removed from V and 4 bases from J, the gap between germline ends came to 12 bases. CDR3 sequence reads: CASSAGIDNEKLFF. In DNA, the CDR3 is TGTGCCAGCAGCGCCGGGATCGATAATGAAAAACTGTTTTTT.

CDR3: CASSSGTAYGYTF. The DNA for the CDR3 is TGTGCCAGCAGTTCCGGGACAGCCTATGGCTACACCTTC. V and J are TRBV7-9 and TRBJ1-2, with 7 nucleotides matching TRBD1. Germline loops: CDR1 SEHNR, CDR2 FQNEAQ (reference sequence). The V gene end was trimmed by 6 bases and the J gene end by 4 bases; junction bases not matched to a gene: 5. The CDR3 consists of 13 residues.

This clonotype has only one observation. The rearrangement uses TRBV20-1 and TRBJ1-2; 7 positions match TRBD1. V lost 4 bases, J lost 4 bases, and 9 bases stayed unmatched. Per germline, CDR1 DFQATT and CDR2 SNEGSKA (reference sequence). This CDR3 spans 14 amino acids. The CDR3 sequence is CSANGQELIYGYTF. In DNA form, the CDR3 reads TGCAGTGCTAACGGACAGGAGCTAATCTATGGCTACACCTTC.

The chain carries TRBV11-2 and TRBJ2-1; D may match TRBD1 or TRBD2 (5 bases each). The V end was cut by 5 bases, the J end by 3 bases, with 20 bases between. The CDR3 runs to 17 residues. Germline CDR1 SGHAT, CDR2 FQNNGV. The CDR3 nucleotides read TGTGCCAGCAGCCCCGGGGCCTCAAGGAGCATCTACAATGAGCAGTTCTTC. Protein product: CASSPGASRSIYNEQFF. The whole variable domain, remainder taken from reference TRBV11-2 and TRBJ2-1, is EAGVAQSPRYKIIEKRQSVAFWCNPISGHATLYWYQQILGQGPKLLIQFQNNGVVDDSQLPKDRFSAERLKGVDSTLKIQPAKLEDSAVYLCASSPGASRSIYNEQFFGPGTRLTVL.

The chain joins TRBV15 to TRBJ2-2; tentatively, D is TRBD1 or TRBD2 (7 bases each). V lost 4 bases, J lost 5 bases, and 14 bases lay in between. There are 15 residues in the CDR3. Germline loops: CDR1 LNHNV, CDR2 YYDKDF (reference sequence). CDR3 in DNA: TGTGCCACCAGCAACCGACAGGGAGGGACCGGGGAGCTGTTTTTT. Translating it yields CATSNRQGGTGELFF.

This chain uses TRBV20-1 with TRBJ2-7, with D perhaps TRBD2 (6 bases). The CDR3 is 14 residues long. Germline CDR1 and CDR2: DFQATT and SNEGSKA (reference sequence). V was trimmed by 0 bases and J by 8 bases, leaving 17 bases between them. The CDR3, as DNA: TGCAGTGCTAGAGACGGGCCCAGGGCGGGGAAGCAGTACTTC. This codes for CSARDGPRAGKQYF.

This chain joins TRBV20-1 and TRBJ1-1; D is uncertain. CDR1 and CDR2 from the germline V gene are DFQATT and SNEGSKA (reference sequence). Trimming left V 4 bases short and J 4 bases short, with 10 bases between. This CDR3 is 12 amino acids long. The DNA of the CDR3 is TGCAGTGCTAATGAGGGAGCCACTGAAGCTTTCTTT. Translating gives CSANEGATEAFF.

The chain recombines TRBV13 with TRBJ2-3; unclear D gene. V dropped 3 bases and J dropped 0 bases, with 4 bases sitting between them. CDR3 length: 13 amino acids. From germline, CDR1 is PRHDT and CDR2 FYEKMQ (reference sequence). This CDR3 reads CASSLESTDTQYF. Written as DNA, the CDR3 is TGTGCCAGCAGCTTGGAGAGCACAGATACGCAGTATTTT.

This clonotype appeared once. The CDR3 is CSASEGNEQFF. For the CDR3, the DNA is TGCAGTGCTAGTGAGGGAAATGAGCAGTTCTTC. The chain combines TRBV20-1 with TRBJ2-1; D possibly corresponds to TRBD2 (5 bases). Trimming took off 3 bases at V and 7 bases at J, with 7 bases between the two ends. The length of the CDR3 is 11 residues. Germline CDR1 and CDR2: DFQATT and SNEGSKA (reference sequence).

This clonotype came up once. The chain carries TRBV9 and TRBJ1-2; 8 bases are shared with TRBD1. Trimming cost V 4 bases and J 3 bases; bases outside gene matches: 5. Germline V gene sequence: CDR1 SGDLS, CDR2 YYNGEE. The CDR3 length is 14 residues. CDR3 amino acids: CASSTLDRDYGYTF. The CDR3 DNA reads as TGTGCCAGCAGCACACTGGACAGGGACTATGGCTACACCTTC.

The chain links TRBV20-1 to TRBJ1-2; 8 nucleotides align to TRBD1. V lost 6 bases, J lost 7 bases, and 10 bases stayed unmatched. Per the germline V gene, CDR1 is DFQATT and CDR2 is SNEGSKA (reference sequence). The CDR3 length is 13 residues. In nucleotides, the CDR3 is TGCAGTGCCACAACCTACAGGGGGACTGGCTACACCTTC. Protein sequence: CSATTYRGTGYTF.

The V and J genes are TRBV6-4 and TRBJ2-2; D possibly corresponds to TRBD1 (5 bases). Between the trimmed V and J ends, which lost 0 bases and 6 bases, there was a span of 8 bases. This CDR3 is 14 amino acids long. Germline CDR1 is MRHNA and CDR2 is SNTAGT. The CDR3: CASSDSPGSGELFF. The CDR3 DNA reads TGTGCCAGCAGTGACTCGCCAGGGTCCGGGGAGCTGTTTTTT.

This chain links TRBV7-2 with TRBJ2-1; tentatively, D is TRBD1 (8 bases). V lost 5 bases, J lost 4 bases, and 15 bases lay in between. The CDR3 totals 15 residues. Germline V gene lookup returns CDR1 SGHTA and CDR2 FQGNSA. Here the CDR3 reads CASSAGQGGYNEQFF. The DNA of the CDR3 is TGTGCCAGCAGCGCCGGACAGGGAGGGTACAATGAGCAGTTCTTC.